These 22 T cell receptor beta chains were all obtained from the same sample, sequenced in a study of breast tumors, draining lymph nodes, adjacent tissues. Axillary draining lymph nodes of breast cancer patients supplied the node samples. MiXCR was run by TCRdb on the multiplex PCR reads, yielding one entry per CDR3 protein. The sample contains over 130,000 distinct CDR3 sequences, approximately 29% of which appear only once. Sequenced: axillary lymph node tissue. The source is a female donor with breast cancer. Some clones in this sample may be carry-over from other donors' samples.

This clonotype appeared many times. For the CDR3, the DNA is TGTGCCAGCAGTTACGTCAGAAGCTCCTATAATTCACCCCTCCACTTT. Translated: CASSYVRSSYNSPLHF. This rearrangement joins TRBV6-2 or TRBV6-3 to TRBJ1-6, with D uncertain. The CDR3 runs to 16 residues. V shed 2 bases and J shed 0 bases, with 8 bases lying between them. The V gene's germline CDR1 is MNHEY and CDR2 SVGEGT.

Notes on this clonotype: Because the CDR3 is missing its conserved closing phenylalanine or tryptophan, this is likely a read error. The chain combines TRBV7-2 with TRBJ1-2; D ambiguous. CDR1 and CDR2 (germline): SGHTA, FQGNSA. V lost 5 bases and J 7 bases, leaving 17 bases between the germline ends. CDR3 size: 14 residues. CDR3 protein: CASSPSASGGGYTH. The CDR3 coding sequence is TGTGCCAGCAGCCCATCCGCCTCGGGCGGTGGCTACACCCAC.

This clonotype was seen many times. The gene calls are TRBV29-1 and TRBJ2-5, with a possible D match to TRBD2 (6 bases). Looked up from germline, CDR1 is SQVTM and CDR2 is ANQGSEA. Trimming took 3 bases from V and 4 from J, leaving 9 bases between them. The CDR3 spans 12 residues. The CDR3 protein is CSVDLEGETQYF. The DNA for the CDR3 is TGCAGCGTTGACTTGGAGGGAGAGACCCAGTACTTC.

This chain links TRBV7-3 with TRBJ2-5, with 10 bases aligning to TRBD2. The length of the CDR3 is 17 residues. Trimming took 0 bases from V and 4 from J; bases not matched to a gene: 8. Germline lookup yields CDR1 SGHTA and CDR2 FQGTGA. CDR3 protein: CASSLTSVAGGGETQYF. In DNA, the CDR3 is TGTGCCAGCAGCTTAACATCAGTAGCGGGGGGCGGAGAGACCCAGTACTTC.

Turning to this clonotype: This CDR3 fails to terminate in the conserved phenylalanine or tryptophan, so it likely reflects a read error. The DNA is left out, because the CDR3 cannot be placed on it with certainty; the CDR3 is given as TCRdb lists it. The CDR3 spells CATSERGGLFEQSS. V is TRBV24-1 and J is TRBJ2-1; no check of the table's D call, TRBD2, against the DNA was made. CDR1 KGHDR and CDR2 SFDVKD come from the germline V gene. The CDR3 length is 14 residues, termini included.

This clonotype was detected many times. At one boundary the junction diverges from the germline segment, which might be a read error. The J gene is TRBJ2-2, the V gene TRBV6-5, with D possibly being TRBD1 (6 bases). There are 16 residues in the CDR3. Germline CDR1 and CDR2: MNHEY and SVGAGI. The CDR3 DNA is TGTGCCAGCAGTCACTCTACAGGGCGTGTGGACGGGGAGCTGTTTTTT. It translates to CASSHSTGRVDGELFF.

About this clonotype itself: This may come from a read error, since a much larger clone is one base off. This chain's CDR3 is CASSYPRRATRGETQYF. DNA of the CDR3: TGTGCCAGCAGTTACCCCCGCCGGGCCACCAGGGGCGAGACCCAGTACTTC. The V and J genes are TRBV6-5 and TRBJ2-5, with TRBD1 as a possible D gene (6 bases). The V gene lost 2 bases and the J gene lost 5 bases, with 21 bases spanning the gap. Germline V gene sequence: CDR1 MNHEY, CDR2 SVGAGI. The CDR3 runs to 17 residues.

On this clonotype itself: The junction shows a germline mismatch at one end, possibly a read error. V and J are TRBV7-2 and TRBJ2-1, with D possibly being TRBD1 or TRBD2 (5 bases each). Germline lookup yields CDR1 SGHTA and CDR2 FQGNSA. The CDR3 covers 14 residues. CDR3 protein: CVSGLVGPGDEQFF. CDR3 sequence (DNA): TGTGTCAGCGGCTTAGTGGGGCCTGGTGATGAGCAGTTCTTC.

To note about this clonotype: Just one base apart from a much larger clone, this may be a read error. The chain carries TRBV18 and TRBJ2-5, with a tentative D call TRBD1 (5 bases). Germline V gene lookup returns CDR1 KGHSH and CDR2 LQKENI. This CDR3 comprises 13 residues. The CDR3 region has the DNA TGTGCCAGCTCCCCCTGGGGCCAAGGGACCCAGTACTTC. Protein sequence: CASSPWGQGTQYF.

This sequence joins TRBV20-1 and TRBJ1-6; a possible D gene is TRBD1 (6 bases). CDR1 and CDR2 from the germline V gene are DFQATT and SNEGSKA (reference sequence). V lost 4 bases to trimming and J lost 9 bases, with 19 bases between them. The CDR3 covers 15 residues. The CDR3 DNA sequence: TGCAGTGCTATTCCGACAGGCGTGATGACTTCACCCCTCCACTTT. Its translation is CSAIPTGVMTSPLHF.

The CDR3 coding sequence is TGCATGAGGGGGGGGACGGGGAATGATGGCTACACCTTC. It codes for CMRGGTGNDGYTF. The rearrangement uses TRBV20-1 and TRBJ1-2; perhaps TRBD1 as D (6 bases). Germline lookup yields CDR1 DFQATT and CDR2 SNEGSKA (reference sequence). The CDR3 sequence is 13 residues long.

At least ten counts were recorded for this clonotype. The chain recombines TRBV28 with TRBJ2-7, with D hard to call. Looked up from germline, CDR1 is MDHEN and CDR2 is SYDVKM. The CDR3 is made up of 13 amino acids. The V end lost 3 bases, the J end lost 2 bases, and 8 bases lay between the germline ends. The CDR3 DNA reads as TGTGCCAGCAGTTTCCCCCCTACCTACGAGCAGTACTTC. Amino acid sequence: CASSFPPTYEQYF.

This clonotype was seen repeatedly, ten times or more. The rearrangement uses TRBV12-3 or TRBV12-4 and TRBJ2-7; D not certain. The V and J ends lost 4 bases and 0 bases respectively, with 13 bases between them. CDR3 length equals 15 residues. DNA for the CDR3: TGTGCCAGCAGTTCCCCCGACATTACCTCCTACGAGCAGTACTTC. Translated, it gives CASSSPDITSYEQYF.

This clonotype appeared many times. The chain's CDR3 is CASSLVQGNYGYTF. DNA of the CDR3: TGTGCCAGCAGTTTAGTACAGGGGAACTATGGCTACACCTTC. V and J are TRBV28 and TRBJ1-2, with 7 bases matching TRBD1. CDR1 is MDHEN, CDR2 SYDVKM, per germline. The trim removed 2 bases at V and 2 bases at J, leaving 2 bases unmatched. The length of the CDR3 is 14 residues.

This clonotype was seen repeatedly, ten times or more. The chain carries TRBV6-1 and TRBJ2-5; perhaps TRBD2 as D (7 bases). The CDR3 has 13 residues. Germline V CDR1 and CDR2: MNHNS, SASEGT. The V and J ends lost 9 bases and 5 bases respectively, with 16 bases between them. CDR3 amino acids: CASNREGRETQYF. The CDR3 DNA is TGTGCCAGTAACAGGGAGGGCCGGGAGACCCAGTACTTC.

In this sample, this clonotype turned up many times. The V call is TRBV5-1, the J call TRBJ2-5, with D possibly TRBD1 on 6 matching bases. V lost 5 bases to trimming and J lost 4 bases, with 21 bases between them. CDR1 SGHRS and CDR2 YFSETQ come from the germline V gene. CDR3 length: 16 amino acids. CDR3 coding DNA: TGCGCCAGCAGAACATCCCCAGGGGCCTCGCGAGAGACCCAGTACTTC. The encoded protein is CASRTSPGASRETQYF.

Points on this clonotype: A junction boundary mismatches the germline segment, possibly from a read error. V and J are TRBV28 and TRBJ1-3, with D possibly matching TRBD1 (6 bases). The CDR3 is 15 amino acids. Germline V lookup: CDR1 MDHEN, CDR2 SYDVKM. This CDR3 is CASGTTGKPGSTIYF. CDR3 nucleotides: TGTGCCAGCGGGACAACAGGGAAACCTGGAAGCACCATATATTTT.

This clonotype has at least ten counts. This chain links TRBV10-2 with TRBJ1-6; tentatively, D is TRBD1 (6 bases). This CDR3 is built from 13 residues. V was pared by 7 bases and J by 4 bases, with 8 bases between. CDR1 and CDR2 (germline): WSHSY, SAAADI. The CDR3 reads CASTDRYNSPLHF. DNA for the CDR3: TGCGCCAGCACCGACAGGTATAATTCACCCCTCCACTTT.

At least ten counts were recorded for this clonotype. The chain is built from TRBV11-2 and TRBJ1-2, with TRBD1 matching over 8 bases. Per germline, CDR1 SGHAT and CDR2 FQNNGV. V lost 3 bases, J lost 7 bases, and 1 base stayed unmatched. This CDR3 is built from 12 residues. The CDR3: CASSFGQGGYTF. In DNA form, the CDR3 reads TGTGCCAGCAGCTTCGGACAGGGTGGCTACACCTTC.

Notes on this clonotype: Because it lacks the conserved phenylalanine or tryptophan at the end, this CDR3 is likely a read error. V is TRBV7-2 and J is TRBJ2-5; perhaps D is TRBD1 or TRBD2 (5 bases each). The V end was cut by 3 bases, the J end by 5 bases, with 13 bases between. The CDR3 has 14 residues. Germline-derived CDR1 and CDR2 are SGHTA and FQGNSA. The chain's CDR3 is CASSLTRGAETQYL. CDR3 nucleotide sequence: TGTGCCAGCAGCTTGACGAGGGGTGCGGAGACCCAGTACCTC.

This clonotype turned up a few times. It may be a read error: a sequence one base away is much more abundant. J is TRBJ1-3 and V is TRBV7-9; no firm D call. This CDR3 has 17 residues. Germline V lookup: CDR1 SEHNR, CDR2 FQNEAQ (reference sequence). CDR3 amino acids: CASSFKASGRTGNPIYF. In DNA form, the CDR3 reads TGTGCCAGCAGCTTTAAAGCCTCCGGCCGGACTGGAAACCCCATATATTTT. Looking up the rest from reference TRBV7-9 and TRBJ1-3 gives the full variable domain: DTGVSQNPRHKITKRGQNVTFRCDPISEHNRLYWYRQTLGQGPEFLTYFQNEAQLEKSRLLSDRFSAERPKGSFSTLEIQRTEQGDSAMYLCASSFKASGRTGNPIYFGEGSWLTVV.

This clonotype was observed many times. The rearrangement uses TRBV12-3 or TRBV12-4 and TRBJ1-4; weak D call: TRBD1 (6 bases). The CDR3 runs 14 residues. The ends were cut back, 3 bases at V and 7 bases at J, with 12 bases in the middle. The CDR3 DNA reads TGTGCCAGCAGTTTTTCCCAGGGGAGTGAAAAACTGTTTTTT. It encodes CASSFSQGSEKLFF.